Below, 3 T cell receptor beta chains from the same sample are listed, as sequenced in a study of blood T cell repertoires in COVID-19. Sequencing was performed with immunoSEQ multiplex PCR; in TCRdb, only in-frame clones are kept and a portion is missing. The table shows fewer than 350,000 clones, with 85% to 90% occurring only once. Sequencing was done on a sample of peripheral blood. These receptors were taken from a woman aged 25 to 39 with COVID-19, enrolled during active disease.

Worth noting for this clone: The same CDR3 is also encoded by other DNA sequences in this sample. V and J are TRBV18 and TRBJ1-1; D call uncertain. Trimming shortened V by 4 bases and J by 1 base, and 7 bases separated the two germline ends. Looked up from germline, CDR1 is KGHSH and CDR2 is LQKENI. The CDR3 has 13 residues. The CDR3 here is CASSRLENTEAFF. DNA of the CDR3: TGTGCCAGCTCACGTCTAGAGAACACTGAAGCTTTCTTT.

The chain employs TRBV7-8 and TRBJ2-7; TRBD2 matches 9 bases. The CDR3 spans 16 residues. V was clipped by 4 bases and J by 4 bases; unmatched bases: 11. Germline values: CDR1 SGHVS, CDR2 FQNEAQ. In nucleotides, the CDR3 is TGTGCCAGCAGCTCCCCACTGGTAGCGGGGGCATACGAGCAGTACTTC. Translating it yields CASSSPLVAGAYEQYF.

The chain uses TRBV2 and TRBJ2-2; D not certain. This CDR3 contains 15 residues. Looked up from germline, CDR1 is SNHLY and CDR2 is FYNNEI. V lost 4 bases and J 7 bases, leaving 16 bases between the germline ends. CDR3 nucleotides: TGTGCCAGCAGTGTTCTTCACACCCGTATCGGGGAGCTGTTTTTT. Its protein product is CASSVLHTRIGELFF.